There are many counts of the clone carrying this TCR beta chain. Its antigen remains unidentified. One end of the junction does not line up with germline, which may come from a read error. This specimen comes from a study of early T cells in non-severe SARS-CoV-2 infection. Study-wide context: Unpaired chains resulted from sequencing bulk RNA of unsorted whole blood. Study findings and constraints: Anti-spike CD8 specificities were favored by VDJdb matching, whose results missed private and CD4 specificities.

TCRdb itself ran the 5' RACE reads through MiXCR, one entry per CDR3 protein. The sample has around 55,000 distinct CDR3 sequences, around 12% seen once; the top ten hold 3.5% to 4.5%. The CDR3 has 12 residues. Germline loops: CDR1 MNHEY, CDR2 SVGAGI. Sequences were obtained from whole blood. The TCR sequence derives from an adult who was a healthcare worker with PCR-confirmed SARS-CoV-2 infection or an uninfected control (not recorded which). The chain carries TRBV6-5 and TRBJ2-7; D gene ambiguous. In DNA form, the CDR3 reads TGTGCCAGCAGTTACTCCTCCGACGAGCAGTACTTC. Translation gives CASSYSSDEQYF.